This TCR beta chain stems from a study of cytomegalovirus exposure and HLA in healthy donors. Germline CDR1 is SGHVS and CDR2 is FQNEAQ. This CDR3 comprises 11 residues. V was pared by 4 bases and J by 3 bases, with 4 bases between. Both 60 Vbeta primers and 13 Jbeta primers went into the PCR. The assay was immunoSEQ multiplex PCR, and TCRdb's table has in-frame clones only and misses some. The table counts 100,000 or so clones; under 0.7% lies in the top ten. Donors likely had unrecorded immune exposures despite being nominally healthy when sampled. The gene calls are TRBV7-8 and TRBJ2-7; D unresolved. Source material: PBMCs. The clonotype comes from a man aged 45-60 years in good health and CMV-seronegative. CDR3 bases: TGTGCCAGCAGCTCTCGCTACGAGCAGTACTTC. Residues: CASSSRYEQYF.